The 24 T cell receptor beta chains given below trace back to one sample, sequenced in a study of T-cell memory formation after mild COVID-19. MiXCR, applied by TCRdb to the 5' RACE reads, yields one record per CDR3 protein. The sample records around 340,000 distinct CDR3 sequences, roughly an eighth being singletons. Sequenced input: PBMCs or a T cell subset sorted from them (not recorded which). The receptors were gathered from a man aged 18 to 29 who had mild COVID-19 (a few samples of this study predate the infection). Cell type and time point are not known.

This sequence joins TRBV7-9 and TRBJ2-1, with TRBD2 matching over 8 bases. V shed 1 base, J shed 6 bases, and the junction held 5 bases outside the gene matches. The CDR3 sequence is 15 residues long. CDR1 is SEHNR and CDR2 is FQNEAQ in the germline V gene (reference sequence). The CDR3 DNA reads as TGTGCCAGCAGCTTAGGGGCGGGGGGCCGCAATGAGCAGTTCTTC. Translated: CASSLGAGGRNEQFF.

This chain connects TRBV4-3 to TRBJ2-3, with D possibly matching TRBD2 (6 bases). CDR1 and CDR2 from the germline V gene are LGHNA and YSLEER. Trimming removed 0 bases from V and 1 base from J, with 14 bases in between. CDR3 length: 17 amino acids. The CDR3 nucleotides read TGCGCCAGCAGCCAAGATCTCGGAGGGTCCCGCACAGATACGCAGTATTTT. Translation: CASSQDLGGSRTDTQYF.

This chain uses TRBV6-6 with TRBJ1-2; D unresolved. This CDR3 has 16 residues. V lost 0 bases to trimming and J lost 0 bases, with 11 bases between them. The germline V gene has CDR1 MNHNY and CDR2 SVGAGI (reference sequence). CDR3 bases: TGTGCCAGCAGTTACTCTGAACAGCTCACTAACTATGGCTACACCTTC. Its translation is CASSYSEQLTNYGYTF.

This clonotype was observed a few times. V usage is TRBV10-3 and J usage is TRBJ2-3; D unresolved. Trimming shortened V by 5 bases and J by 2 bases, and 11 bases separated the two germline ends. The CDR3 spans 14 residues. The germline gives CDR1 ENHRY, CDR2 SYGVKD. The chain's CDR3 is CAISNGIVTDTQYF. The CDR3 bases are TGTGCCATCAGTAATGGGATCGTCACAGATACGCAGTATTTT.

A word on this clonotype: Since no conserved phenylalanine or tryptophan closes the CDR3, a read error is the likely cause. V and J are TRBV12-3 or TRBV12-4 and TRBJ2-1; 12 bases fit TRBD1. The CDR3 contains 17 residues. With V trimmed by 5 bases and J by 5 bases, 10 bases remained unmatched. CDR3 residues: CASSARDRGPVNNEQFS. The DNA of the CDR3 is TGTGCCAGCAGTGCCCGGGACAGGGGGCCCGTTAACAATGAGCAGTTCTCC.

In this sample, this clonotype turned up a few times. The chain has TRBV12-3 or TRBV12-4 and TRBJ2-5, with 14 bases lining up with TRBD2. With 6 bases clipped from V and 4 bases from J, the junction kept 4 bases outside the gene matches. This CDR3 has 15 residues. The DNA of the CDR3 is TGTGCCAGCAGGCCGACTAGCGGGGGGGGAGAGACCCAGTACTTC. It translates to CASRPTSGGGETQYF.

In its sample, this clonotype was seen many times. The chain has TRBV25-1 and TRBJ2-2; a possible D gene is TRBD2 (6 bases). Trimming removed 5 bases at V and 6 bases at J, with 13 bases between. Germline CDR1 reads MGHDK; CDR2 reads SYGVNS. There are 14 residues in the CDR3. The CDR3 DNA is TGTGCCAGCAGTTTACTAGCTACCGCCGGGGAGCTGTTTTTT. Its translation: CASSLLATAGELFF.

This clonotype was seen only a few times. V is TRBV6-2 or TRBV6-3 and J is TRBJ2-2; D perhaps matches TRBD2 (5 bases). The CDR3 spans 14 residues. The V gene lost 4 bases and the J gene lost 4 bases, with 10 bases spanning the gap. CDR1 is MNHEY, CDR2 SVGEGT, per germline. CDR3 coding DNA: TGTGCCAGCAGTTCTGAGGGAATCACCGGGGAGCTGTTTTTT. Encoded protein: CASSSEGITGELFF.

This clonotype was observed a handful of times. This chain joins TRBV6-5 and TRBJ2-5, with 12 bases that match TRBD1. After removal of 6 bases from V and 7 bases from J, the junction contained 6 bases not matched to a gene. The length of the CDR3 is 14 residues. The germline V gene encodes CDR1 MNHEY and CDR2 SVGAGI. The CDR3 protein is CASSRGQGAATQYF. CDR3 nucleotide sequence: TGTGCCAGCAGCCGGGGACAGGGGGCTGCGACCCAGTACTTC.

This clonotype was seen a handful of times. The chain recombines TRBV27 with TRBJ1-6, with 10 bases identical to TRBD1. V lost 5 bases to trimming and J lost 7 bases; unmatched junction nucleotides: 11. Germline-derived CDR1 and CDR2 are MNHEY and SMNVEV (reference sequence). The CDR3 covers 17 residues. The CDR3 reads CASSQSGTGAVNSPLHF. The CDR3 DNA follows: TGTGCCAGCAGTCAGTCCGGGACAGGGGCGGTAAATTCACCCCTCCACTTT.

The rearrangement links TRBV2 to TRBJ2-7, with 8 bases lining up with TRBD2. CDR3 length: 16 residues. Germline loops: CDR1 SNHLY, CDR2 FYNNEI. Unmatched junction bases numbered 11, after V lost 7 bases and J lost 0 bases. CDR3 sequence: CASTDLHGGDSYEQYF. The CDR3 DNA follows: TGTGCCAGCACTGACCTACACGGGGGGGACTCCTACGAGCAGTACTTC. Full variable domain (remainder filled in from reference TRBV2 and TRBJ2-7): EPEVTQTPSHQVTQMGQEVILRCVPISNHLYFYWYRQILGQKVEFLVSFYNNEISEKSEIFDDQFSVERPDGSNFTLKIRSTKLEDSAMYFCASTDLHGGDSYEQYFGPGTRLTVT.

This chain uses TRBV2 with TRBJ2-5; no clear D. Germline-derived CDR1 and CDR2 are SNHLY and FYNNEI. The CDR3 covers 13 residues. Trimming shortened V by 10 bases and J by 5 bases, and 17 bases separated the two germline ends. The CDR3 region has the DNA TGTGCCACCCCGGGCGAAACCGAGGAGACCCAGTACTTC. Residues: CATPGETEETQYF.

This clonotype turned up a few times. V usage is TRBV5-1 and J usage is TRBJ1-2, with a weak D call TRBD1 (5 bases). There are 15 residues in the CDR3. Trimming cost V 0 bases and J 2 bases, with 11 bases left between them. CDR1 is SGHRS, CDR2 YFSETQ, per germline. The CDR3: CASSLVTRENYGYTF. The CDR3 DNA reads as TGCGCCAGCAGCTTGGTGACCAGGGAGAACTATGGCTACACCTTC. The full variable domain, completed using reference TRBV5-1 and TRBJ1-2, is KAGVTQTPRYLIKTRGQQVTLSCSPISGHRSVSWYQQTPGQGLQFLFEYFSETQRNKGNFPGRFSGRQFSNSRSEMNVSTLELGDSALYLCASSLVTRENYGYTFGSGTRLTVV.

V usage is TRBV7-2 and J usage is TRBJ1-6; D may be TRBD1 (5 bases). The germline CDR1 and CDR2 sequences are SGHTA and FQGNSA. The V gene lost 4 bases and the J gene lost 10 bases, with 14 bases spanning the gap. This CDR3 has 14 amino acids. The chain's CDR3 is CASSSTRRESPLHF. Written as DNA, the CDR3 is TGTGCCAGCAGCTCGACGCGCAGGGAATCACCCCTCCACTTT.

For the CDR3, the DNA is TGTGCCAGCAACCAAGGTGGCAAGTCGCCGGATGAGCAGTTCTTC. Its translation: CASNQGGKSPDEQFF. The genes are TRBV12-3 or TRBV12-4 and TRBJ2-1; no clear D gene. The CDR3 length is 15 residues. Deletions cut 7 bases from V and 8 bases from J, with 21 bases between.

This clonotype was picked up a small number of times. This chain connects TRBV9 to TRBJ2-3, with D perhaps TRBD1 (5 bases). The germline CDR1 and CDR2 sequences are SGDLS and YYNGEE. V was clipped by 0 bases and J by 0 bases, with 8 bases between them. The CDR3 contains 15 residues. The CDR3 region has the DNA TGTGCCAGCAGCGTAGCAGGGTCCAGCACAGATACGCAGTATTTT. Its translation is CASSVAGSSTDTQYF. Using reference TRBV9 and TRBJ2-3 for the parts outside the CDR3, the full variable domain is DSGVTQTPKHLITATGQRVTLRCSPRSGDLSVYWYQQSLDQGLQFLIQYYNGEERAKGNILERFSAQQFPDLHSELNLSSLELGDSALYFCASSVAGSSTDTQYFGPGTRLTVL.

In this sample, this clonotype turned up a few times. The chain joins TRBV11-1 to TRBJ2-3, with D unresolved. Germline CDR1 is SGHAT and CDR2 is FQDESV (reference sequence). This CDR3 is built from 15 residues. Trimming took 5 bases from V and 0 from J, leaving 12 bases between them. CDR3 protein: CASSLTITSTDTQYF. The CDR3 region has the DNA TGTGCCAGCAGCCTGACGATCACTAGCACAGATACGCAGTATTTT.

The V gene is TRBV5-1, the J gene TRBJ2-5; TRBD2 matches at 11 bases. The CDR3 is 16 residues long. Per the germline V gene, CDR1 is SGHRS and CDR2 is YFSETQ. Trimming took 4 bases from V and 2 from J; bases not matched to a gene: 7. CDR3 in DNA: TGCGCCAGCAGCACCGGGACTAGCGGAACTCAAGAGACCCAGTACTTC. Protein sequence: CASSTGTSGTQETQYF.

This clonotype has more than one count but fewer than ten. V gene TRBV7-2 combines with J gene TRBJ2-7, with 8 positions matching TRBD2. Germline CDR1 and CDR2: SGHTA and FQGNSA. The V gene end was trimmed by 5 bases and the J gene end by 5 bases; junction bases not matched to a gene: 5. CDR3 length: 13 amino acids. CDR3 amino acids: CASSATSVHEQYV. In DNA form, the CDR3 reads TGTGCCAGCAGCGCGACTAGCGTTCACGAGCAGTACGTC.

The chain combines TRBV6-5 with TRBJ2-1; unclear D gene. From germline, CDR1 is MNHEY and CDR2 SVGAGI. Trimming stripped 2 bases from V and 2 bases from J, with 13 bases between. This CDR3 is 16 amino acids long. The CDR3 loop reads CASSYGPPATYNEQFF. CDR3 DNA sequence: TGTGCCAGCAGTTACGGCCCACCCGCCACCTACAATGAGCAGTTCTTC.

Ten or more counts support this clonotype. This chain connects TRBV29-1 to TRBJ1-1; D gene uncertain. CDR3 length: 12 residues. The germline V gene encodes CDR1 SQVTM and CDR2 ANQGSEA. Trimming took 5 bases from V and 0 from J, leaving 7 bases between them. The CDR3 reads CSVTVMNTEAFF. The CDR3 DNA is TGCAGCGTTACTGTAATGAACACTGAAGCTTTCTTT.

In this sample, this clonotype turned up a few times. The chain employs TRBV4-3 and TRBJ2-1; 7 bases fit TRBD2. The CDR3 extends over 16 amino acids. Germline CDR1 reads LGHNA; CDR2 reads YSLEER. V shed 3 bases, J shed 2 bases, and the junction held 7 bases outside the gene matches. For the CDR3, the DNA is TGCGCCAGCAGCCACCAGACTAGCCGAACCTACAATGAGCAGTTCTTC. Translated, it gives CASSHQTSRTYNEQFF.

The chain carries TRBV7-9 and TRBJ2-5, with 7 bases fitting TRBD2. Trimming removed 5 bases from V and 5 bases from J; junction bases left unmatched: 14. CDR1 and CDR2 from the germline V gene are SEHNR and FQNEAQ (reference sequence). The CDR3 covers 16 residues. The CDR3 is CASSPMGHSGSETQYF. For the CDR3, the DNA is TGTGCCAGCAGCCCGATGGGCCATAGCGGGTCGGAGACCCAGTACTTC.

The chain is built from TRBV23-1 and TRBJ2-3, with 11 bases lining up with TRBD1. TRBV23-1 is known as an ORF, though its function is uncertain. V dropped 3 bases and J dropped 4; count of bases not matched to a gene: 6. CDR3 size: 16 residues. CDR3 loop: CASSHPDRGLPDTQYF. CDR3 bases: TGCGCCAGCAGTCACCCGGACAGGGGGCTTCCAGATACGCAGTATTTT.